A selection of T cell receptor beta chains follows, all from one sample in a study of cytomegalovirus exposure and HLA in healthy donors. TCRdb keeps only in-frame clones here, not all; method: immunoSEQ multiplex PCR. The table includes about 310,000 clones, 88% detected once. The specimen was PBMCs. The origin of the receptors is a man aged 30 to 45 in good health and CMV-seronegative. Each CDR3 is given with its conserved first and last residue. Fields, in order: V gene, clone size, J gene, CDR3 protein. Clone size, where shown, is once, few, many, or a class for clones that have expanded.

>TRBV6-1|-|TRBJ2-3
CASLTSGGADTQYF
>TRBV29-1|-|TRBJ2-1
CSVAVVTGRRLGEQFF
>TRBV6-5|-|TRBJ2-1
CASSYPIGLYNEQFF
>TRBV25-1|-|TRBJ2-5
CASSEGGRFTQETQYF
>TRBV19|-|TRBJ2-7
CASSHRLAGGQSSYEQYF
>TRBV11-2|few|TRBJ1-6
CASSLSPPRSPLHF
>TRBV11-2|-|TRBJ2-5
CASSLEPTSGETQYF
>TRBV7-2|-|TRBJ2-3
CASSLVGLAGNTDTQYF
>TRBV9|-|TRBJ1-2
CASSLRTEPQIPGYGYTF
>TRBV29-1|-|TRBJ2-1
CSVEDLDRLQYNEQFF
>TRBV27|-|TRBJ1-6
CASCRAWGLGSPLHF